Below are 16 T cell receptor beta chains sequenced from a single sample in a study of blood T cell repertoires in COVID-19. Some clones are missing from TCRdb's copy, which holds only in-frame ones; the method was immunoSEQ multiplex PCR. The sample contains over 150,000 clones, around 87% of which appear only once. Sequences were obtained from peripheral blood. The source is a woman aged 80 or over with COVID-19, enrolled during active disease.

This clone was counted between two and nine times. This sequence joins TRBV19 and TRBJ1-1; 8 bases match TRBD1. V was pared by 6 bases and J by 11 bases, with 8 bases of the junction left unmatched. The CDR3 loop spans 12 amino acids. Germline loops: CDR1 LNHDA, CDR2 SQIVND (reference sequence). The CDR3 here is CASSRQGTLAFF. For the CDR3, the DNA is TGTGCCAGTAGCAGACAGGGGACGCTTGCTTTCTTT.

The chain carries TRBV4-2 and TRBJ2-1, with D possibly matching TRBD2 (7 bases). The V gene's germline CDR1 is LGHNA and CDR2 YNFKEQ. V was trimmed by 3 bases and J by 7 bases, leaving 10 bases between them. CDR3 size: 13 residues. As DNA, the CDR3 is TGTGCCAGCAGCCAGGGAGGGGGGAATGAGCAGTTCTTC. Protein product: CASSQGGGNEQFF.

CDR3: CASSVEMDTEAFF. The CDR3 DNA sequence: TGTGCCAGCAGCGTAGAGATGGACACTGAAGCTTTCTTT. The chain employs TRBV3-1 (or the pseudogene TRBV3-2) and TRBJ1-1, with D unclear. From germline, CDR1 is LGHDT and CDR2 YNNKEL (reference sequence). The CDR3 length is 13 residues. V lost 5 bases and J lost 3, with 10 bases in between.

In its sample, this clone was seen many times. J is TRBJ2-2 and V is TRBV24-1; 7 positions agree with TRBD1. J lost 5 bases, V lost 4 bases, and 9 bases had no gene match. This CDR3 comprises 16 residues. Germline V lookup: CDR1 KGHDR, CDR2 SFDVKD. The CDR3 region has the DNA TGTGCCACCAGTGACCGTAACAGGGGTGGGACCGGGGAGCTGTTTTTT. Residues: CATSDRNRGGTGELFF.

The V call is TRBV18, the J call TRBJ1-2; 7 bases align to TRBD1. Trimming removed 3 bases from V and 6 bases from J; junction bases left unmatched: 13. The CDR3 extends over 16 amino acids. Germline V gene sequence: CDR1 KGHSH, CDR2 LQKENI. CDR3 DNA sequence: TGTGCCAGCTCACCCCGACAGGAGAGGGGGCAGCATGGCTACACCTTC. Translating it yields CASSPRQERGQHGYTF.

The genes are TRBV19 and TRBJ2-2; the match to TRBD1 covers 7 bases. The CDR3 is 15 amino acids. Germline CDR1 is LNHDA and CDR2 is SQIVND (reference sequence). V shed 10 bases, J shed 7 bases, and the junction held 15 bases outside the gene matches. CDR3 in amino acids: CATSDRVTMGGELFF. In nucleotides, the CDR3 is TGTGCCACCTCCGACAGGGTAACCATGGGCGGGGAGCTGTTTTTT.

This chain joins TRBV7-3 and TRBJ1-5, with 9 bases fitting TRBD1. Germline values: CDR1 SGHTA, CDR2 FQGTGA. The CDR3 length is 14 residues. Trimming removed 4 bases from V and 6 bases from J; junction bases left unmatched: 4. The CDR3 spells CASSWGQGSQPQHF. In DNA, the CDR3 is TGTGCCAGCAGCTGGGGACAGGGAAGTCAGCCCCAGCATTTT.

This chain links TRBV24-1 with TRBJ1-2; 9 bases map to TRBD1. J lost 5 bases, V lost 6 bases, and 3 bases had no gene match. The CDR3 totals 13 residues. Germline-derived CDR1 and CDR2 are KGHDR and SFDVKD. CDR3 sequence reads: CATSRDRAYGYTF. The CDR3 region has the DNA TGTGCCACCAGTCGGGACAGGGCGTATGGCTACACCTTC.

This chain uses TRBV7-3 with TRBJ2-3; D perhaps matches TRBD1 (5 bases). V gave up 6 bases and J gave up 2 bases, with 9 bases separating them. CDR1 SGHTA and CDR2 FQGTGA come from the germline V gene. The CDR3 covers 13 residues. The CDR3 DNA is TGTGCCAGCAGTCCAGGGAACACAGATACGCAGTATTTT. It translates to CASSPGNTDTQYF.

J is TRBJ1-1 and V is TRBV7-8; TRBD1 matches at 8 bases. V lost 5 bases, J lost 3 bases, and 11 bases stayed unmatched. This CDR3 is built from 16 residues. Germline V CDR1 and CDR2: SGHVS, FQNEAQ. CDR3 region: CASSPGAGGADTEAFF. The CDR3 region has the DNA TGTGCCAGCAGCCCCGGGGCAGGGGGCGCAGACACTGAAGCTTTCTTT.

The rearrangement links TRBV6-5 to TRBJ2-7, with no clear D. Germline CDR1 is MNHEY and CDR2 is SVGAGI. The CDR3 covers 12 residues. Trimming stripped 8 bases from V and 1 base from J, with 9 bases between. The CDR3 coding sequence is TGTGCCAGCGGCCATGATTCCTACGAGCAGTACTTC. It translates to CASGHDSYEQYF.

The V and J genes are TRBV14 and TRBJ2-3, with D tentatively TRBD2 (6 bases). The CDR3 length is 14 residues. Trimming removed 1 base at V and 6 bases at J, with 11 bases between. From germline, CDR1 is SGHDN and CDR2 FVKESK. The CDR3 region is CASSQGMGLDTQYF. DNA of the CDR3: TGTGCCAGCAGCCAAGGGATGGGACTGGATACGCAGTATTTT. Based on the CDR3 plus reference TRBV14 and TRBJ2-3, the full variable domain is EAGVTQFPSHSVIEKGQTVTLRCDPISGHDNLYWYRRVMGKEIKFLLHFVKESKQDESGMPNNRFLAERTGGTYSTLKVQPAELEDSGVYFCASSQGMGLDTQYFGPGTRLTVL.

The CDR3 bases are TGTGCCAGCAGTGGGACAGGCGGCACTGAAGCTTTCTTT. Its protein product is CASSGTGGTEAFF. The chain is built from TRBV9 and TRBJ1-1; 8 positions match TRBD1. This CDR3 comprises 13 residues. J gave up 4 bases and V 5 bases, and 4 bases lay outside the gene matches. Germline loops: CDR1 SGDLS, CDR2 YYNGEE.

This clone was counted only a few times. This sequence joins TRBV28 and TRBJ1-6; D may be TRBD1 (5 bases). Germline V gene lookup returns CDR1 MDHEN and CDR2 SYDVKM. Trimming took 6 bases from V and 8 from J, leaving 8 bases between them. CDR3 size: 12 residues. The chain's CDR3 is CASRATDSPLHF. CDR3 in DNA: TGTGCCAGCAGAGCGACAGATTCACCCCTCCACTTT.

The gene calls are TRBV2 and TRBJ1-4; possibly TRBD1 for D (5 bases). The germline V gene has CDR1 SNHLY and CDR2 FYNNEI. V lost 3 bases and J 8 bases, leaving 7 bases between the germline ends. The CDR3 runs to 12 residues. Here the CDR3 reads CASSETAEKLFF. The DNA for the CDR3 is TGTGCCAGCAGTGAGACAGCCGAAAAACTGTTTTTT.

This sequence joins TRBV5-6 and TRBJ2-1; 7 positions agree with TRBD1. CDR1 and CDR2 from the germline V gene are SGHDT and YYEEEE. After removal of 2 bases from V and 12 bases from J, the junction contained 2 bases not matched to a gene. This CDR3 has 11 residues. CDR3 region: CASSFRGWQFF. CDR3 nucleotides: TGTGCCAGCAGCTTCAGGGGGTGGCAGTTCTTC. The whole variable domain, filled in from reference TRBV5-6 and TRBJ2-1, reads DAGVTQSPTHLIKTRGQQVTLRCSPKSGHDTVSWYQQALGQGPQFIFQYYEEEERQRGNFPDRFSGHQFPNYSSELNVNALLLGDSALYLCASSFRGWQFFGPGTRLTVL.